This passage covers 26 T cell receptor beta chains from one sample sequenced in a study of blood T cell repertoires in COVID-19 (dated by TCRdb to the early 2020s). To prepare the library, the immunoSEQ multiplex PCR assay was applied. In its TCRdb copy, this immuneACCESS table keeps in-frame sequences only and misses some clones. Where compared with another copy, unresolved V genes explain less than half of these, and the others have no known cause. The sample yields almost 200,000 clones; around four fifths were counted once. The biggest ten clones account for 0.9% to 0.95% of the sample. Sequencing was performed on peripheral blood. Source of these receptors: a man in his sixties with COVID-19, enrolled during active disease.

The chain is built from TRBV6-6 and TRBJ1-4; possible D gene TRBD1, 6 bases. The CDR3 is made up of 14 amino acids. V gave up 4 bases and J gave up 4 bases, with 10 bases separating them. Germline loops: CDR1 MNHNY, CDR2 SVGAGI (reference sequence). CDR3 sequence: CASSSTGRNEKLFF. DNA of the CDR3: TGTGCCAGCAGTTCGACAGGTCGTAATGAAAAACTGTTTTTT.

The count of this clone is one. V usage is TRBV19 and J usage is TRBJ2-7, with D possibly TRBD1 on 5 matching bases. Germline V CDR1 and CDR2: LNHDA, SQIVND (reference sequence). V was trimmed by 5 bases and J by 0 bases, leaving 11 bases between them. This CDR3 is 14 amino acids long. In DNA, the CDR3 is TGTGCCAGTAGTTTAATGCAGGGCTCCTACGAGCAGTACTTC. Its translation: CASSLMQGSYEQYF.

This sequence joins TRBV18 and TRBJ1-2; 7 bases map to TRBD1. The J segment lost 4 bases and the V segment lost 3 bases, leaving 5 bases of the junction unmatched. CDR3 length equals 14 residues. Germline V lookup: CDR1 KGHSH, CDR2 LQKENI. CDR3 sequence (DNA): TGTGCCAGCTCACCCGACAGGGCTGGCTATGGCTACACCTTC. Its protein product is CASSPDRAGYGYTF.

In DNA, the CDR3 is TGTGCCAGCAGCCAAAACACAGGGTCCCACTATGGCTACACCTTC. Translated, it gives CASSQNTGSHYGYTF. V is TRBV3-1 (or the pseudogene TRBV3-2) and J is TRBJ1-2, with D perhaps TRBD1 (6 bases). Trimming took off 2 bases at V and 3 bases at J, with 13 bases between the two ends. CDR1 is LGHDT and CDR2 is YNNKEL in the germline V gene (reference sequence). CDR3 size: 15 residues.

V usage is TRBV23-1 and J usage is TRBJ1-2, with no clear D. TRBV23-1 counts as an open reading frame of uncertain function. The CDR3 contains 15 residues. V lost 0 bases, J lost 4 bases, and 12 bases lay in between. The CDR3 bases are TGCGCCAGCAGTCAATCCCCCGCAGTTTCCTATGGCTACACCTTC. Encoded protein: CASSQSPAVSYGYTF.

V is TRBV28 and J is TRBJ2-1, with a weak D call TRBD2 (5 bases). CDR3 length: 13 amino acids. The V end lost 2 bases, the J end lost 16 bases, and 18 bases lay between the germline ends. Germline V lookup: CDR1 MDHEN, CDR2 SYDVKM. The CDR3 DNA reads TGTGCCAGCAGTTTAGTAGCGCCGATGCTGGAATTCTTC. The encoded protein is CASSLVAPMLEFF. Complete variable domain (other parts from reference TRBV28 and TRBJ2-1): DVKVTQSSRYLVKRTGEKVFLECVQDMDHENMFWYRQDPGLGLRLIYFSYDVKMKEKGDIPEGYSVSREKKERFSLILESASTNQTSMYLCASSLVAPMLEFFGPGTRLTVL.

V is TRBV7-9 and J is TRBJ1-1; tentatively, D is TRBD1 (5 bases). This CDR3 has 13 amino acids. V lost 5 bases to trimming and J lost 8 bases, with 15 bases between them. Germline loops: CDR1 SEHNR, CDR2 FQNEAQ (reference sequence). The CDR3 protein is CASSLDSGAEAFF. Here the CDR3 DNA reads TGTGCCAGCAGCCTAGACAGCGGAGCGGAAGCTTTCTTT.

This clone was detected once. The chain combines TRBV5-1 with TRBJ2-2; possibly TRBD1 for D (6 bases). The length of the CDR3 is 15 residues. Looked up from germline, CDR1 is SGHRS and CDR2 is YFSETQ. The V gene lost 5 bases and the J gene lost 4 bases, with 15 bases spanning the gap. CDR3 region: CASRLGTSSTGELFF. The CDR3 nucleotides read TGCGCCAGCAGACTTGGGACATCGAGCACCGGGGAGCTGTTTTTT.

The CDR3 region has the DNA TGCAGTGTTCTCATATTCACACAGCAGTACTTC. It is translated as CSVLIFTQQYF. The chain links TRBV20-1 to TRBJ2-5; D unclear. Trimming took 7 bases from V and 11 from J, leaving 17 bases between them. The CDR3 is made up of 11 amino acids. From germline, CDR1 is DFQATT and CDR2 SNEGSKA (reference sequence).

The genes are TRBV28 and TRBJ2-3; TRBD1 matches 7 bases. The CDR3 has 21 amino acids. Germline V gene sequence: CDR1 MDHEN, CDR2 SYDVKM. Unmatched junction bases numbered 24, after V lost 6 bases and J lost 0 bases. The CDR3 is CASRTYNFRDRTEFSTDTQYF. In nucleotides, the CDR3 is TGTGCCAGCAGAACATACAATTTCCGGGACAGAACTGAATTTAGCACAGATACGCAGTATTTT.

The V gene is TRBV10-3, the J gene TRBJ1-3; 7 bases fit TRBD1. V was clipped by 7 bases and J by 2 bases; unmatched bases: 5. CDR3 length: 14 residues. CDR1 is ENHRY and CDR2 is SYGVKD in the germline V gene. The CDR3, as DNA: TGTGCCATCACCGCTGACAGGGCTGGAAACACCATATATTTT. This translates into CAITADRAGNTIYF.

The chain couples TRBV19 to TRBJ1-5; D not certain. Per the germline V gene, CDR1 is LNHDA and CDR2 is SQIVND (reference sequence). The CDR3 contains 16 residues. Trimming removed 3 bases at V and 0 bases at J, with 12 bases between. The CDR3 nucleotides read TGTGCCAGTAGTATTCACGCGGGAAATAGCAATCAGCCCCAGCATTTT. It is translated as CASSIHAGNSNQPQHF. Based on the CDR3 plus reference TRBV19 and TRBJ1-5, the full variable domain is DGGITQSPKYLFRKEGQNVTLSCEQNLNHDAMYWYRQDPGQGLRLIYYSQIVNDFQKGDIAEGYSVSREKKESFPLTVTSAQKNPTAFYLCASSIHAGNSNQPQHFGDGTRLSIL.

This chain uses TRBV5-6 with TRBJ2-2; D may be TRBD2 (6 bases). Germline V gene sequence: CDR1 SGHDT, CDR2 YYEEEE. Trimming removed 0 bases at V and 6 bases at J, with 15 bases between. This CDR3 is 16 amino acids long. The CDR3: CASSLGGASAAGELFF. CDR3 in DNA: TGTGCCAGCAGCTTGGGCGGGGCCTCGGCTGCCGGGGAGCTGTTTTTT.

The chain recombines TRBV3-1 (or the pseudogene TRBV3-2) with TRBJ1-2; the D is unclear. The CDR3 covers 16 residues. Per the germline V gene, CDR1 is LGHDT and CDR2 is YNNKEL (reference sequence). V lost 3 bases and J lost 0, with 14 bases in between. CDR3 nucleotides: TGTGCCAGCAGCCAGCCCTATTTCCCTACTAACTATGGCTACACCTTC. It yields the protein CASSQPYFPTNYGYTF.

The J gene is TRBJ2-2, the V gene TRBV2; possible D gene TRBD1, 5 bases. Germline values: CDR1 SNHLY, CDR2 FYNNEI. The CDR3 spans 13 residues. V dropped 7 bases and J dropped 1 base, with 7 bases sitting between them. CDR3 sequence: CASMQGNTGELFF. The CDR3 DNA follows: TGTGCCAGCATGCAGGGGAACACCGGGGAGCTGTTTTTT.

V gene TRBV7-2 combines with J gene TRBJ2-7; tentatively, D is TRBD2 (5 bases). The CDR3 has 16 residues. From germline, CDR1 is SGHTA and CDR2 FQGNSA. Trimming took off 7 bases at V and 2 bases at J, with 21 bases between the two ends. The CDR3 sequence: CASTRRSGRSTYEQYF. The CDR3 DNA sequence: TGTGCCAGCACCCGTCGGAGCGGCAGGTCGACCTACGAGCAGTACTTC.

The gene calls are TRBV9 and TRBJ2-7, with 8 bases fitting TRBD2. The CDR3 is 13 amino acids. Germline CDR1 is SGDLS and CDR2 is YYNGEE. V dropped 6 bases and J dropped 3; count of bases not matched to a gene: 5. CDR3 region: CASNPGGGYEQYF. CDR3 DNA sequence: TGTGCCAGCAACCCGGGGGGGGGCTACGAGCAGTACTTC.

Comments on this clone: The identical CDR3 is also encoded by other nucleotide sequences in the sample. The V gene is TRBV7-2, the J gene TRBJ2-5, with 9 bases identical to TRBD1. Per the germline V gene, CDR1 is SGHTA and CDR2 is FQGNSA. Trimming at V came to 5 bases and at J to 2 bases, leaving 6 bases not matched to a gene. CDR3 length: 15 residues. CDR3 residues: CASSLGDRDQETQYF. As DNA, the CDR3 is TGTGCCAGCAGCCTTGGGGACAGGGATCAAGAGACCCAGTACTTC.

V is TRBV18 and J is TRBJ2-1; no reliable D call. Germline V CDR1 and CDR2: KGHSH, LQKENI. The CDR3 covers 13 residues. V was clipped by 3 bases and J by 5 bases, with 8 bases between them. The CDR3 sequence is CASSPGLNNEQFF. The DNA for the CDR3 is TGTGCCAGCTCACCTGGGCTGAACAATGAGCAGTTCTTC.

V is TRBV30 and J is TRBJ2-7; the D gene is possibly TRBD2 (7 bases). This CDR3 comprises 14 residues. The V gene's germline CDR1 is GTSNPN and CDR2 SVGIG (reference sequence). V lost 2 bases and J 4 bases, leaving 15 bases between the germline ends. CDR3 nucleotide sequence: TGTGCCTGGAGTAAAAGCGGGACATATTACGAGCAGTACTTC. It encodes CAWSKSGTYYEQYF.

This chain joins TRBV3-1 (or the pseudogene TRBV3-2) and TRBJ1-2, with TRBD1 matching over 9 bases. With 3 bases clipped from V and 7 bases from J, the junction kept 9 bases outside the gene matches. Germline V CDR1 and CDR2: LGHDT, YNNKEL (reference sequence). This CDR3 spans 15 amino acids. The CDR3 region has the DNA TGTGCCAGCAGCCACCTCGACAGGGGGTTCTTTGGCTACACCTTC. Its protein is CASSHLDRGFFGYTF.

CDR3 sequence (DNA): TGTGCCAGCAGTTTAGGAGTAGGCTATGGCTACACCTTC. This translates into CASSLGVGYGYTF. The chain links TRBV28 to TRBJ1-2; D is ambiguous. The CDR3 has 13 residues. CDR1 and CDR2 (germline): MDHEN, SYDVKM. With 2 bases removed from V and 4 bases from J, the gap between germline ends came to 8 bases.

This chain's CDR3 is CASGQATGELFF. In DNA form, the CDR3 reads TGTGCCAGTGGACAGGCCACCGGGGAGCTGTTTTTT. The chain uses TRBV28 and TRBJ2-2; TRBD1 matches 7 bases. The trim removed 9 bases at V and 4 bases at J, leaving 2 bases unmatched. The CDR3 covers 12 residues. Looked up from germline, CDR1 is MDHEN and CDR2 is SYDVKM.

CDR3 sequence: CAWREGAQGYTF. The CDR3 DNA sequence: TGTGCCTGGAGGGAGGGGGCGCAAGGCTACACCTTC. This chain uses TRBV30 with TRBJ1-2; 7 nucleotides align to TRBD1. Germline CDR1 GTSNPN, CDR2 SVGIG (reference sequence). This CDR3 is 12 amino acids long. With V trimmed by 3 bases and J by 8 bases, 6 bases remained unmatched.

The chain uses TRBV6-1 and TRBJ2-5, with D unclear. The J call may not be correct, given that the DNA end is closer to TRBJ2-7. This CDR3 contains 11 residues. Looked up from germline, CDR1 is MNHNS and CDR2 is SASEGT. CDR3 residues: CASSDNYEQYF. The CDR3 bases are TGTGCCAGCAGTGACAACTACGAGCAGTACTTC.

The chain carries TRBV9 and TRBJ2-7, with D perhaps TRBD2 (5 bases). The V end lost 0 bases, the J end lost 2 bases, and 9 bases lay between the germline ends. The CDR3 contains 14 residues. Germline V gene sequence: CDR1 SGDLS, CDR2 YYNGEE. CDR3 in amino acids: CASSVGGGTYEQYF. CDR3 DNA: TGTGCCAGCAGCGTAGGAGGAGGAACCTACGAGCAGTACTTC.